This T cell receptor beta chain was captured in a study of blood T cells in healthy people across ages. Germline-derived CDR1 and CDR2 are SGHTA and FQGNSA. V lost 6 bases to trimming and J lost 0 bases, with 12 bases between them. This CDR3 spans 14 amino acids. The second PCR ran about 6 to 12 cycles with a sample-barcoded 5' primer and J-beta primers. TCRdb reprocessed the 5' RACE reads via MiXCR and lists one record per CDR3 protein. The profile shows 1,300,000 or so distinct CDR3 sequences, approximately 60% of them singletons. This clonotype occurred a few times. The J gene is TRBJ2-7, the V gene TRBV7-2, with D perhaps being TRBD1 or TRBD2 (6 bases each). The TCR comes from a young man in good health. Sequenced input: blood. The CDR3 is CASSHGGGSYEQYF. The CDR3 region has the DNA TGTGCCAGCAGTCACGGGGGCGGCTCCTACGAGCAGTACTTC.